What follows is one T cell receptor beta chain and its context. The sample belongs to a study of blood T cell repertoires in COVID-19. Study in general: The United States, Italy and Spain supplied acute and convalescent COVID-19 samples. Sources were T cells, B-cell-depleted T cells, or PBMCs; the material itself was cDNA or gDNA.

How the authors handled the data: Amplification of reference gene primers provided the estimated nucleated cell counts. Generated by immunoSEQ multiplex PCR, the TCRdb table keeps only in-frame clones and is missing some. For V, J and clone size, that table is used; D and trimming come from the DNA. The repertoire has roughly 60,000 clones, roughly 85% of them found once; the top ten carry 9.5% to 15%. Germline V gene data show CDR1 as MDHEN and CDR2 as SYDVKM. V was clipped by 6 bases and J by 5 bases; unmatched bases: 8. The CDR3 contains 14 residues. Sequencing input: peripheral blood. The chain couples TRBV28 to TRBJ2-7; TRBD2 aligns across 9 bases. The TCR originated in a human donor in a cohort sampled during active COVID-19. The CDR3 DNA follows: TGTGCCAGCAGGAAAATAGCGGGAGTGAACGAGCAGTACTTC. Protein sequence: CASRKIAGVNEQYF.